The source of this TCR beta chain is a study of T cells after posttransplantation cyclophosphamide. Worth noting for this clone: As yet, its antigen is unknown.

Notes on the study in general: Later blood repertoires were often dominated by clones from the donor CD8+ memory compartment. TRB clonality was highly associated with recipient CMV seropositivity and reactivation. Tissue-infiltrating T cells from skin or gut overlapped little with blood T cells.

Measured with immunoSEQ multiplex PCR; TCRdb has only the in-frame clones, and not every one. The table shows about 11,000 clones, with 90% to 95% occurring only once. The CDR3 is made up of 14 amino acids. Germline CDR1 reads SGHNT; CDR2 reads YENEEA. Trimming cost V 6 bases and J 7 bases; bases outside gene matches: 8. The chain uses TRBV11-3 and TRBJ2-2, with 7 bases matching TRBD1. This sequence was found in a man younger than 45 in good health and a related stem cell transplant donor. Material: naive CD8+ T cells sorted from PBMCs. The CDR3, as DNA: TGTGCCAGCAGTCCCAGACAGGGCGGCGGGGAGCTGTTTTTT. Its translation: CASSPRQGGGELFF.